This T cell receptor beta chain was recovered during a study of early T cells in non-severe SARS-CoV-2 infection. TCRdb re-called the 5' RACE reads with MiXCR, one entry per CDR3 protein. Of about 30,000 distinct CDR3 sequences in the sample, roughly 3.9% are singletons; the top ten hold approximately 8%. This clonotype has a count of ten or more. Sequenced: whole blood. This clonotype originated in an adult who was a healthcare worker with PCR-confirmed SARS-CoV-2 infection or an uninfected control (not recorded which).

CDR3 nucleotides: TGTGCCAGTGGAGTGGGGGTGAACGAGCAGTACTTC. Translation gives CASGVGVNEQYF. This chain uses TRBV19 with TRBJ2-7; D may correspond to TRBD1 or TRBD2 (5 bases each). This CDR3 is built from 12 residues. V dropped 8 bases and J dropped 5 bases, with 13 bases sitting between them. CDR1 is LNHDA, CDR2 SQIVND, per germline (reference sequence).